The T cell receptor beta chain under discussion was sequenced for a study of Tregs in tolerant kidney transplant recipients. Unstimulated regulatory T cells (CD4+CD25+CD127-), CD4+CD25- non-regulatory cells, CD4 and CD8 cells were FACS-sorted from thawed PBMCs. In regard to this clone: No antigen is known for it.

Trimming removed 4 bases from V and 2 bases from J; junction bases left unmatched: 7. The germline CDR1 and CDR2 sequences are SGHNT and YYREEE (reference sequence). The CDR3 has 15 residues. Repertoires were generated with immunoSEQ multiplex PCR, while TCRdb's copy carries only in-frame clones and drops some. The data contain 110,000 or so clones, about 90% of them singletons. Regarding the study as a whole: Activated donor B cell expansion appeared to reveal the most relevant donor-specific TCRbeta repertoire. Findings come from small patient numbers and require larger validation. Biological reproducibility was not directly addressed in this study.

Specimen: CD4+ T cells from blood. V gene TRBV5-4 combines with J gene TRBJ2-3; TRBD2 matches 7 bases. This receptor was identified in a human donor in good health. The CDR3 reads CASSRTSDFTDTQYF. The CDR3, as DNA: TGTGCCAGCAGCCGTACTAGCGACTTCACAGATACGCAGTATTTT.